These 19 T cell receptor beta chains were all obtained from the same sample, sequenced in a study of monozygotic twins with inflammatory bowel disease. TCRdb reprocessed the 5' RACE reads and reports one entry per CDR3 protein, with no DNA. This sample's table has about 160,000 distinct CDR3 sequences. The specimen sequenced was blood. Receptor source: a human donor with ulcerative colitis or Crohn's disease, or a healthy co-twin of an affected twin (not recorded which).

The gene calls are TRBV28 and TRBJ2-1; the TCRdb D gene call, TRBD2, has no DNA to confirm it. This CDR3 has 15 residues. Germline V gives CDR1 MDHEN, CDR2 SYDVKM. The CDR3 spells CASSVLAGGPGEQFF.

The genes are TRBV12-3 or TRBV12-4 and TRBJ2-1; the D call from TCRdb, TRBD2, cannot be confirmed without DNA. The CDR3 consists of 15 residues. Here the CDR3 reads CASSLGGTSEGLQFF.

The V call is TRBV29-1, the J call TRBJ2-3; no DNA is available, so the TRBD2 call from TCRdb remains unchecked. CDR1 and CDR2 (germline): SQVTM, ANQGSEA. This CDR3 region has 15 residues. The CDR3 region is CSGIPLGRGTDTQYF.

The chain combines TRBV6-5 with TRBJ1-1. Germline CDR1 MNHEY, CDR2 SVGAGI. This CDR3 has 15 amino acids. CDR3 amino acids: CASSYSIGFDTEAFF.

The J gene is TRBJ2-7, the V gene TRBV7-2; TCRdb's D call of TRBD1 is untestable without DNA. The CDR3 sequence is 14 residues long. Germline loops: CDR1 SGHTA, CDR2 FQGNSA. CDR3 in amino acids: CASSGTSSSYEQYF.

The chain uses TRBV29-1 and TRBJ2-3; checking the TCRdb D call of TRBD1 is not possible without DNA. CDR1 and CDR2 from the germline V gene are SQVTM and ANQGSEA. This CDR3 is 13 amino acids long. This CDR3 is CSVNRVVSDTQYF.

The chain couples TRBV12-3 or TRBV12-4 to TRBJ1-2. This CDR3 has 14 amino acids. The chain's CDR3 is CASSLVGGPYGYTF.

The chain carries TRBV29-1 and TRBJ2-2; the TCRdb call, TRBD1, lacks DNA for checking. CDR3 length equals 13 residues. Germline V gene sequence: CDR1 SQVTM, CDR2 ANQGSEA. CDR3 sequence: CSLPAPNTGELFF.

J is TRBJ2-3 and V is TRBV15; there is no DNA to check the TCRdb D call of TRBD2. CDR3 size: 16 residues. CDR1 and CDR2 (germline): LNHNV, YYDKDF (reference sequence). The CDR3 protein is CATSRFVSGAADTQYF.

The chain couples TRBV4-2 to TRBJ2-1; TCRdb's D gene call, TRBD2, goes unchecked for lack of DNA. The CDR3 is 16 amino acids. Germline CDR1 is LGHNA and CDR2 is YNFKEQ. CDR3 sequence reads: CASSQERDSPYNEQFF.

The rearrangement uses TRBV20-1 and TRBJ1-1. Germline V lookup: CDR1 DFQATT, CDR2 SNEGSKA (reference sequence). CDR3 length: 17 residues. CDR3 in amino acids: CSARDSGWGGPAAEAFF.

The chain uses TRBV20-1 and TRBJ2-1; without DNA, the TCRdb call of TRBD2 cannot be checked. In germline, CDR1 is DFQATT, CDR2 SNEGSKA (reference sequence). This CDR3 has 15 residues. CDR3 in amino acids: CSALSGAGVGHEQFF.

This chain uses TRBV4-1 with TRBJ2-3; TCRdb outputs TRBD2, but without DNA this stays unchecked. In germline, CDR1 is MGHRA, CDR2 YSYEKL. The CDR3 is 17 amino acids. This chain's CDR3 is CASSQERVGTSTDTQYF.

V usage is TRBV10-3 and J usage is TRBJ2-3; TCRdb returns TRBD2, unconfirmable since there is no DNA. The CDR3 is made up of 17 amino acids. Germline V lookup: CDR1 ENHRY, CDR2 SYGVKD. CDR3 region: CATKSRSAGGSQDTQYF.

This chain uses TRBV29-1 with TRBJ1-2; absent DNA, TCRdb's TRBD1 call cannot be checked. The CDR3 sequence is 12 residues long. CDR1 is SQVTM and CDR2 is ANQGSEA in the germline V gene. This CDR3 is CSALLGGDGYTF.

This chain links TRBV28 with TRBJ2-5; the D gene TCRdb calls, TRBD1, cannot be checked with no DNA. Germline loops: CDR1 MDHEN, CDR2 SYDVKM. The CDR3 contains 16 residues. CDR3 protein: CASSLLYRDTKETQYF.

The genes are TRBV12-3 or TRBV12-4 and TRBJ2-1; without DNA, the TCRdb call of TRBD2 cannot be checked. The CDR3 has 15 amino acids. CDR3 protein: CASSRGLADYNEQFF.

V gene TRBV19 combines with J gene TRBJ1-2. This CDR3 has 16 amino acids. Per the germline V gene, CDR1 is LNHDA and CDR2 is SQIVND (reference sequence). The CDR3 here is CASSTGVRAEDYGYTF.

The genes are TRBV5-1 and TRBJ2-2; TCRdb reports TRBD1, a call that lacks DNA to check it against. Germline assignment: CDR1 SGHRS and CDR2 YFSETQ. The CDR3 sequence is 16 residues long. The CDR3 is CASSLDGWGSTGELFF.